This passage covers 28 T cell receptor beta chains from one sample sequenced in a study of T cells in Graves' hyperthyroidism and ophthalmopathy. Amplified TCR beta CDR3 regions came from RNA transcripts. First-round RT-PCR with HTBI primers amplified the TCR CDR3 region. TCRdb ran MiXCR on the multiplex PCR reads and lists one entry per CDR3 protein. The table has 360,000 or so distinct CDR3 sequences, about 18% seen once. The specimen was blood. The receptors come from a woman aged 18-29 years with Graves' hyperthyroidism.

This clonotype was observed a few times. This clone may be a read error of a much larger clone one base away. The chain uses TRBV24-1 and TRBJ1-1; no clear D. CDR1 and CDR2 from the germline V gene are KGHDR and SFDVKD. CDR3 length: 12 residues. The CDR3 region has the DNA TGTGCCACCAGTGATTTTACGTCTGAAGCTTGCTTT. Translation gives CATSDFTSEACF.

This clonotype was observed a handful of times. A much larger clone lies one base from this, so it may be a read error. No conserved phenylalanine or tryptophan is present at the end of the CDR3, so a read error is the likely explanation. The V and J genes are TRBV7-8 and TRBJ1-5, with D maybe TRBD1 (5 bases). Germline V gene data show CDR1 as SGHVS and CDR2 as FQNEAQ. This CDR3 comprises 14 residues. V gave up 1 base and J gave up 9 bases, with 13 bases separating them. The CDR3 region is CASSLGRDLRPQHL. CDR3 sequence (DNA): TGTGCCAGCAGCTTAGGACGGGACCTTAGGCCCCAGCATTTG.

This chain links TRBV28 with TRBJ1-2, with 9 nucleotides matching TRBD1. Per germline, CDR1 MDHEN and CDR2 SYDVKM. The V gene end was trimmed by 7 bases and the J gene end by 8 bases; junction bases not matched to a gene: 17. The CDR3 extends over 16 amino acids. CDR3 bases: TGTGCCAGCACCACCGGGACAGGGATCGCCGCGTGGGGCTACACCTTC. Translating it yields CASTTGTGIAAWGYTF.

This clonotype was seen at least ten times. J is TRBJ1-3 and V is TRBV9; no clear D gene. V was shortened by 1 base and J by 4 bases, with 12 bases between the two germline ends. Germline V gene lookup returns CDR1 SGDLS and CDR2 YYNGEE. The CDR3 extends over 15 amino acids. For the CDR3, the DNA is TGTGCCAGCAGCGTATCCTCAACGAGGGGAAACACCATATATTTT. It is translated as CASSVSSTRGNTIYF.

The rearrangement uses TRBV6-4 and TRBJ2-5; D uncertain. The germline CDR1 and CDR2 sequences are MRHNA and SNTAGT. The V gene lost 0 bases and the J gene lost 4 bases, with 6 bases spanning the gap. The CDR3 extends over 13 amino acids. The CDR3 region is CASSDSGVETQYF. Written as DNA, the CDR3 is TGTGCCAGCAGTGACTCTGGAGTAGAGACCCAGTACTTC.

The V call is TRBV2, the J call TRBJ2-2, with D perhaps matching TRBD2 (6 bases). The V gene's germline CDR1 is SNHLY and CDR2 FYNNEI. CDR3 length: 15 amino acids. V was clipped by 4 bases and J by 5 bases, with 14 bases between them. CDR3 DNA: TGTGCCAGCAGTGTTGTGGGGGGTTTAACCGGGGAGCTGTTTTTT. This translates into CASSVVGGLTGELFF.

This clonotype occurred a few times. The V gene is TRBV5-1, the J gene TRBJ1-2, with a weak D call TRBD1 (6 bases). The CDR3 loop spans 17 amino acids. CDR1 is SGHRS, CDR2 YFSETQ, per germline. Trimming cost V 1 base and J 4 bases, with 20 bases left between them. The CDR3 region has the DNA TGCGCCAGCAGCTTGCGTCAGGGGAGGTCGTCGGTCTATGGCTACACCTTC. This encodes CASSLRQGRSSVYGYTF.

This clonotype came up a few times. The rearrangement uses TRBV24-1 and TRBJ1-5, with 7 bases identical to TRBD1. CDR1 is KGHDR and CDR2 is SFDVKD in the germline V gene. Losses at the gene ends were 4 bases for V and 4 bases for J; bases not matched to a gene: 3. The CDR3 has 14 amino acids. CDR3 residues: CATSDSGQNQPQHF. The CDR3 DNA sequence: TGTGCCACCAGTGACTCGGGACAGAATCAGCCCCAGCATTTT.

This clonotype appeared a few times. The DNA of the CDR3 is TGTGCCTGGACAGGGGGACTCTCTGGGGCCAACGTCCTGACTTTC. Translation: CAWTGGLSGANVLTF. This chain uses TRBV30 with TRBJ2-6, with D tentatively TRBD1 (7 bases). Trimming shortened V by 4 bases and J by 0 bases, and 10 bases separated the two germline ends. The CDR3 runs 15 residues. Germline CDR1 and CDR2: GTSNPN and SVGIG (reference sequence).

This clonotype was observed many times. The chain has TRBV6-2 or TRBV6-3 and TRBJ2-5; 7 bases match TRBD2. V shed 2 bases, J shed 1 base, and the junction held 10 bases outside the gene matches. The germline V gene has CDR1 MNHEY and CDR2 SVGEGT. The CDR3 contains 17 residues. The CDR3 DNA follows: TGTGCCAGCAGTTACGGCCTCCCAGCGGGGTTCCAAGAGACCCAGTACTTC. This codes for CASSYGLPAGFQETQYF.

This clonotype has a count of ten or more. The CDR3 here is CASSLQGHNQPQHF. The CDR3 bases are TGTGCCAGCAGCTTGCAGGGGCACAATCAGCCCCAGCATTTT. This rearrangement joins TRBV5-6 to TRBJ1-5; maybe TRBD1 (6 bases). V lost 1 base to trimming and J lost 3 bases, with 8 bases between them. This CDR3 spans 14 amino acids. Per germline, CDR1 SGHDT and CDR2 YYEEEE.

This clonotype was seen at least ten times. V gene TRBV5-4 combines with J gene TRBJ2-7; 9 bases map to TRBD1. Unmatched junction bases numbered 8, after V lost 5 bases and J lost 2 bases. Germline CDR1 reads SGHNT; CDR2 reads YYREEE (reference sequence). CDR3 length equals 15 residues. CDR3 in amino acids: CASSSTGGGTYEQYF. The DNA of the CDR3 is TGTGCCAGCAGTTCCACAGGGGGCGGTACCTACGAGCAGTACTTC.

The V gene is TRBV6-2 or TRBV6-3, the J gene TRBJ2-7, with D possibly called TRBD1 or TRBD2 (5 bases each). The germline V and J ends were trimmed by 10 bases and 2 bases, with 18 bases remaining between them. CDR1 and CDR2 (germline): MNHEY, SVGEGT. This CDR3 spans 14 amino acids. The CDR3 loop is CATDTGTGTYEQYF. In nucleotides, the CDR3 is TGTGCCACAGACACCGGGACGGGGACCTACGAGCAGTACTTC.

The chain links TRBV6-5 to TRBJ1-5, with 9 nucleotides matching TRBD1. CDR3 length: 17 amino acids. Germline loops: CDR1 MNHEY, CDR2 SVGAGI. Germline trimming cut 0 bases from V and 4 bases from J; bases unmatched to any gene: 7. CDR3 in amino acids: CASSYSSTGTGNQPQHF. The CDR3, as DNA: TGTGCCAGCAGTTACTCAAGTACCGGGACAGGGAATCAGCCCCAGCATTTT.

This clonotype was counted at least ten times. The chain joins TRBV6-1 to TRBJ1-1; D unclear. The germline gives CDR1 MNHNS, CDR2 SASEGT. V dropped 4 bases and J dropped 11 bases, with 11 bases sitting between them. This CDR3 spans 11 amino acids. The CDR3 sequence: CASSVRLGAFF. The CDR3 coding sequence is TGTGCCAGCAGTGTAAGACTGGGGGCTTTCTTT.

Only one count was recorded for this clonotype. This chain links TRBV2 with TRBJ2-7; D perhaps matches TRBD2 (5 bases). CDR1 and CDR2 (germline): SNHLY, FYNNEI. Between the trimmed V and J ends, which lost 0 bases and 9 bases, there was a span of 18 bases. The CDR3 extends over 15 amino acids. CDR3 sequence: CASSEAQLVSTGQYF. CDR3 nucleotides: TGTGCCAGCAGTGAAGCCCAACTAGTCTCAACGGGGCAGTACTTC.

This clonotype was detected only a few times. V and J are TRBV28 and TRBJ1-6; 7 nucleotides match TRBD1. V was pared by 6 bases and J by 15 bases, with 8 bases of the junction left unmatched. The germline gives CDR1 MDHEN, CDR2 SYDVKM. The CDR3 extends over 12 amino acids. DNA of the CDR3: TGTGCCAGCAGCCAAGGGAGGGGGCGCCTCCACTTT. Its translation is CASSQGRGRLHF.

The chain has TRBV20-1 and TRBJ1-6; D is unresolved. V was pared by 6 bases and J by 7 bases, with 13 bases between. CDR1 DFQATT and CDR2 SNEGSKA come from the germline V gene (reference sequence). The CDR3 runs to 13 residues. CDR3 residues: CSAAGSKNSPLHF. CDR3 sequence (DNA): TGCAGTGCGGCGGGATCTAAGAATTCACCCCTCCACTTT.

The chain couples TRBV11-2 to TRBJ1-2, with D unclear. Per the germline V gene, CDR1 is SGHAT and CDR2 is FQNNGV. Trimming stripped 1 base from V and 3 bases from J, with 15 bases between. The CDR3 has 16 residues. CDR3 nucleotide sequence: TGTGCCAGCAGCTTAGTTCCCGGGAACGAACACTATGGCTACACCTTC. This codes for CASSLVPGNEHYGYTF.

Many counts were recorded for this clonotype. The CDR3 DNA reads TGTGCCAGCAATACCCAACCGACAGGGCAGGGAGAGACCCAGTACTTC. It encodes CASNTQPTGQGETQYF. This chain uses TRBV12-3 or TRBV12-4 with TRBJ2-5; TRBD1 matches at 7 bases. V lost 7 bases to trimming and J lost 4 bases; unmatched junction nucleotides: 15. The CDR3 sequence is 16 residues long.

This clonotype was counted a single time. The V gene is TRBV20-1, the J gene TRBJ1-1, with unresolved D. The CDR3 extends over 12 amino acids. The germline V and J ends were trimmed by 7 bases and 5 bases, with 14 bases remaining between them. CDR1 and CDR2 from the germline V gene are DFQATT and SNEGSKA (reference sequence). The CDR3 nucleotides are TGCAGTGTAGCACCCCTGAGAACTGAAGCTTTCTTT. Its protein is CSVAPLRTEAFF.

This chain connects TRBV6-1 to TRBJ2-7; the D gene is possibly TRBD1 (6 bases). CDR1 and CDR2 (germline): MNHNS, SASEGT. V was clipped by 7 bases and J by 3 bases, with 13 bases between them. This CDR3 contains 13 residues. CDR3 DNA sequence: TGTGCCAGCACAACAGGGTCCCTCTACGAGCAGTACTTC. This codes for CASTTGSLYEQYF.

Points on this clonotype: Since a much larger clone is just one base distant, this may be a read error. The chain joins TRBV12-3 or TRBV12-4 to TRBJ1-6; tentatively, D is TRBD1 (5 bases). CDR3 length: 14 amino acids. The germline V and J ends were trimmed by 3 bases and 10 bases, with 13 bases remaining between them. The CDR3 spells CASSLGGGVSPLHF. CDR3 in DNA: TGTGCCAGCAGTTTGGGCGGGGGAGTATCACCCCTCCACTTT.

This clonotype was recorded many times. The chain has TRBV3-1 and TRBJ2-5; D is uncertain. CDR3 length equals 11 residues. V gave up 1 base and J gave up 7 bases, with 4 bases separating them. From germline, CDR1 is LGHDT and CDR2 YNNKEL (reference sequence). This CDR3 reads CASSQAGTQYF. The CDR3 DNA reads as TGTGCCAGCAGCCAAGCCGGGACCCAGTACTTC.

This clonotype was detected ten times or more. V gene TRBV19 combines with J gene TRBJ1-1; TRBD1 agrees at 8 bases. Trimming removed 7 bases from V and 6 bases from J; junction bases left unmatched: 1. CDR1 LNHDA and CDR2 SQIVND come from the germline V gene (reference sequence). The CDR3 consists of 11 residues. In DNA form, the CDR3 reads TGTGCCAGTAAACAGGGGGCTGAAGCTTTCTTT. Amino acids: CASKQGAEAFF. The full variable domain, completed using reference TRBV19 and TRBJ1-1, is DGGITQSPKYLFRKEGQNVTLSCEQNLNHDAMYWYRQDPGQGLRLIYYSQIVNDFQKGDIAEGYSVSREKKESFPLTVTSAQKNPTAFYLCASKQGAEAFFGQGTRLTVV.

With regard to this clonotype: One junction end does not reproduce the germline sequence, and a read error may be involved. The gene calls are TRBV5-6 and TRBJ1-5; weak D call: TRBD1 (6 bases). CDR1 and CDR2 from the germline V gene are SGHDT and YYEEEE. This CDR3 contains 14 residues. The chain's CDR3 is CASSPWGGNPPQHF. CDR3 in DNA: TGTGCCAGCAGCCCCTGGGGGGGCAATCCGCCCCAGCATTTT.

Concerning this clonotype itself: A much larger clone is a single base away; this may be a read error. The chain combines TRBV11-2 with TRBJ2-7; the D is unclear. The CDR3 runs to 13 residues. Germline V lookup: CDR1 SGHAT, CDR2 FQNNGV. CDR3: CASSLKSTGELYF. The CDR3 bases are TGTGCCAGCAGCTTAAAATCGACTGGCGAGCTGTACTTC. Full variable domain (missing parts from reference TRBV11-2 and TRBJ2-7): EAGVAQSPRYKIIEKRQSVAFWCNPISGHATLYWYQQILGQGPKLLIQFQNNGVVDDSQLPKDRFSAERLKGVDSTLKIQPAKLEDSAVYLCASSLKSTGELYFGPGTRLTVT.

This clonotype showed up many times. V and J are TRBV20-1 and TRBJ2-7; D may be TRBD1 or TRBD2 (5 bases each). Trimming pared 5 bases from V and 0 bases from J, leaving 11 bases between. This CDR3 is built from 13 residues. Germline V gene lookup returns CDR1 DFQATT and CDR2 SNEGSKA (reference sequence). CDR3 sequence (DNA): TGCAGTGCTCCCGGGGACCTCTCCTACGAGCAGTACTTC. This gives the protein CSAPGDLSYEQYF.